One and the same sample provided the 21 T cell receptor beta chains below, sequenced in a study of T cells in localized non-small cell lung cancer. Sequencing was performed with immunoSEQ multiplex PCR; in TCRdb, only in-frame clones are kept and a portion is missing. The data contain fewer than 1,500 clones, approximately 27% of them seen just once; the ten biggest clones take up less than 9%. The material sequenced was normal lung tissue next to the tumor, taken before any cancer treatment. Every receptor here comes from a male donor older than 55 with stage II lung adenocarcinoma.

The CDR3 region has the DNA TGCGCCAGCAGCTTGGCCGGGACATCCAACTATGGCTACACCTTC. The encoded protein is CASSLAGTSNYGYTF. The chain carries TRBV5-1 and TRBJ1-2; D may be TRBD1 (6 bases). Germline V CDR1 and CDR2: SGHRS, YFSETQ. V lost 0 bases and J lost 2, with 11 bases in between. CDR3 length: 15 amino acids.

In its sample, this clone was seen a few times. V is TRBV9 and J is TRBJ2-3; 13 nucleotides agree with TRBD2. The junction had 4 bases not matched to a gene; V was cut back by 0 bases and J by 6 bases. CDR3 size: 16 residues. Germline CDR1 SGDLS, CDR2 YYNGEE. The CDR3 nucleotides are TGTGCCAGCAGCGTAGTGACTAGCGGGGGGTTGGATACGCAGTATTTT. Translation: CASSVVTSGGLDTQYF. Together with reference TRBV9 and TRBJ2-3, the CDR3 gives the full variable domain: DSGVTQTPKHLITATGQRVTLRCSPRSGDLSVYWYQQSLDQGLQFLIQYYNGEERAKGNILERFSAQQFPDLHSELNLSSLELGDSALYFCASSVVTSGGLDTQYFGPGTRLTVL.

The chain is built from TRBV6-8 and TRBJ1-5; D is uncertain. Trimming took off 0 bases at V and 5 bases at J, with 17 bases between the two ends. CDR3 length: 17 amino acids. Germline V CDR1 and CDR2: MNHGY, SAAAGT. CDR3 residues: CASSYSVSLPGYQPQHF. Written as DNA, the CDR3 is TGTGCCAGCAGTTACTCGGTTAGCCTTCCAGGCTATCAGCCCCAGCATTTT.

The rearrangement joins TRBV5-1 to TRBJ2-1; D not resolved. Trimming took 0 bases from V and 0 from J, leaving 10 bases between them. The CDR3 sequence is 16 residues long. The germline CDR1 and CDR2 sequences are SGHRS and YFSETQ. The CDR3 bases are TGCGCCAGCAGCTTGGTGGCGGTAGACTCCTACAATGAGCAGTTCTTC. Translating it yields CASSLVAVDSYNEQFF.

By share, this clone ranks as medium-sized. The CDR3: CASSLNRGRETQYF. DNA of the CDR3: TGTGCCAGCAGCTTAAACAGGGGGCGAGAGACCCAGTACTTC. J is TRBJ2-5 and V is TRBV11-3; 9 positions agree with TRBD1. V trimming: 2 bases; J trimming: 4 bases; junction bases outside the gene matches: 2. Germline CDR1 SGHNT, CDR2 YENEEA. This CDR3 has 14 residues.

The chain is built from TRBV6-8 and TRBJ2-5; TRBD2 might be the D (6 bases). The germline CDR1 and CDR2 sequences are MNHGY and SAAAGT. Trimming took off 6 bases at V and 5 bases at J, with 19 bases between the two ends. The CDR3 covers 15 residues. The CDR3 loop reads CASSVGLHRAETQYF. CDR3 coding DNA: TGTGCCAGCAGCGTGGGACTCCACCGGGCCGAGACCCAGTACTTC.

This chain joins TRBV10-2 and TRBJ2-7; possibly TRBD2 for D (5 bases). Germline V CDR1 and CDR2: WSHSY, SAAADI. The V end was cut by 4 bases, the J end by 4 bases, with 20 bases between. The CDR3 has 16 residues. As DNA, the CDR3 is TGCGCCAGCAGTGTCCTCCGGGGAAGGTGGAGATACGAGCAGTACTTC. This encodes CASSVLRGRWRYEQYF.

The sample holds a few counts of this clone. The chain couples TRBV11-3 to TRBJ2-7; perhaps D is TRBD1 or TRBD2 (5 bases each). Looked up from germline, CDR1 is SGHNT and CDR2 is YENEEA. V dropped 3 bases and J dropped 2 bases, with 14 bases sitting between them. The CDR3 has 15 residues. CDR3 sequence (DNA): TGTGCCAGCAGCTTGGTAGGGGACCCCACCTACGAGCAGTACTTC. As protein: CASSLVGDPTYEQYF.

In this sample, this clone turned up a few times. The chain couples TRBV11-3 to TRBJ1-2; no clear D gene. Per the germline V gene, CDR1 is SGHNT and CDR2 is YENEEA. The V gene lost 6 bases and the J gene lost 0 bases, with 11 bases spanning the gap. The CDR3 extends over 14 amino acids. The CDR3 reads CASSVNTANYGYTF. DNA of the CDR3: TGTGCCAGCAGTGTTAACACAGCTAACTATGGCTACACCTTC.

J is TRBJ2-4 and V is TRBV9; tentative D call: TRBD1 (6 bases). CDR1 and CDR2 from the germline V gene are SGDLS and YYNGEE. This CDR3 contains 13 residues. Trimming cost V 3 bases and J 4 bases, with 8 bases left between them. CDR3 DNA sequence: TGTGCCAGCAGCGGGGGGCTAAAAAACATTCAGTACTTC. Its protein product is CASSGGLKNIQYF.

This clone was picked up a small number of times. The chain employs TRBV19 and TRBJ2-1; 8 nucleotides align to TRBD2. Germline V gives CDR1 LNHDA, CDR2 SQIVND (reference sequence). V shed 3 bases and J 8 bases; nucleotides not matched to a gene: 6. CDR3 size: 14 residues. CDR3 bases: TGTGCCAGTAGTATGTCGGGGGGGTGGGATGAGCAGTTCTTC. It encodes CASSMSGGWDEQFF.

This clone was seen a few times. V is TRBV28 and J is TRBJ1-4; no definite D call. Trimming left V 6 bases short and J 4 bases short, with 9 bases between. The CDR3 is 13 amino acids. Germline loops: CDR1 MDHEN, CDR2 SYDVKM. The CDR3 reads CASRSGDNEKLFF. The CDR3 DNA follows: TGTGCCAGCAGATCTGGGGATAATGAAAAACTGTTTTTT.

The J gene is TRBJ1-5, the V gene TRBV6-8; D perhaps matches TRBD1 (6 bases). The CDR3 runs to 14 residues. Trimming left V 6 bases short and J 8 bases short, with 17 bases between. CDR1 MNHGY and CDR2 SAAAGT come from the germline V gene. CDR3 sequence: CASSPRQAWEPQHF. The CDR3 DNA follows: TGTGCCAGCAGCCCACGACAGGCATGGGAGCCCCAGCATTTT.

The sample holds a few counts of this clone. The chain combines TRBV6-8 with TRBJ2-3, with a tentative D call TRBD2 (6 bases). Germline CDR1 and CDR2: MNHGY and SAAAGT. Trimming took 6 bases from V and 7 from J, leaving 17 bases between them. This CDR3 is 14 amino acids long. The CDR3 DNA sequence: TGTGCCAGCAGGCCCGGTCTAGCGATACATACGCAGTATTTT. This translates into CASRPGLAIHTQYF.

The chain is built from TRBV11-3 and TRBJ2-7, with a weak D call TRBD1 (5 bases). From germline, CDR1 is SGHNT and CDR2 YENEEA. Trimming stripped 5 bases from V and 3 bases from J, with 14 bases between. The CDR3 covers 14 residues. CDR3 bases: TGTGCCAGCAGCCTGAGGTTGGGGCTCTACGAGCAGTACGTC. It encodes CASSLRLGLYEQYV.

The chain combines TRBV12-5 with TRBJ2-7; 10 bases agree with TRBD2. CDR3 length: 16 residues. From germline, CDR1 is LGHNT and CDR2 FRNRAP. The J segment lost 6 bases and the V segment lost 0 bases, leaving 8 bases of the junction unmatched. The CDR3 here is CASGLVLSGGAREQYV. CDR3 nucleotides: TGTGCTAGTGGTTTGGTATTAAGCGGGGGGGCTCGCGAGCAGTACGTC.

This clone was seen only a few times. The chain carries TRBV6-8 and TRBJ2-7; 8 bases match TRBD2. The CDR3 extends over 19 amino acids. Trimming cost V 0 bases and J 0 bases; bases outside gene matches: 13. CDR1 is MNHGY and CDR2 is SAAAGT in the germline V gene. CDR3 in DNA: TGTGCCAGCAGTTACTCGTTCAATACGGCGGCGGGGGGCTCCTACGAGCAGTACTTC. Amino acids: CASSYSFNTAAGGSYEQYF.

The genes are TRBV25-1 and TRBJ1-6; 9 bases are shared with TRBD1. The V and J ends lost 7 bases and 9 bases, in that order; junction bases with no gene match: 1. CDR3 length: 12 amino acids. Germline CDR1 is MGHDK and CDR2 is SYGVNS. In DNA, the CDR3 is TGTGCCAGCAAGGGACAGGGTTCACCCCTCCACTTT. Encoded protein: CASKGQGSPLHF.

In its sample, this clone was seen a few times. The chain carries TRBV14 and TRBJ1-4; D not resolved. V lost 0 bases and J lost 8, with 13 bases in between. The CDR3 consists of 15 residues. Germline V gene data show CDR1 as SGHDN and CDR2 as FVKESK. The CDR3 protein is CASSQDQGPGEKLFF. The CDR3 coding sequence is TGTGCCAGCAGCCAAGATCAAGGGCCCGGAGAAAAACTGTTTTTT.

The chain combines TRBV6-8 with TRBJ2-2; TRBD1 matches 8 bases. This CDR3 contains 18 residues. CDR1 and CDR2 (germline): MNHGY, SAAAGT. V shed 0 bases, J shed 4 bases, and the junction held 10 bases outside the gene matches. CDR3 in DNA: TGTGCCAGCAGTTACTCGGGGAGACAGGGGCGACTCACCGGGGAGCTGTTTTTT. Its translation: CASSYSGRQGRLTGELFF.

By sample share, this clone is medium-sized. The chain joins TRBV11-3 to TRBJ2-3, with D possibly being TRBD2 (6 bases). V was clipped by 4 bases and J by 0 bases, with 11 bases between them. The CDR3 totals 15 residues. The germline V gene has CDR1 SGHNT and CDR2 YENEEA. This CDR3 is CASSWGLSSTDTQYF. CDR3 bases: TGTGCCAGCAGCTGGGGACTTTCTAGCACAGATACGCAGTATTTT.